Below are 19 T cell receptor beta chains sequenced from a single sample in a study of T cells in Graves' hyperthyroidism and ophthalmopathy. Researchers took RNA transcripts and amplified the TCR beta CDR3 regions from them. Primed by the HTBI set, a first-round RT-PCR was run on the TCR CDR3. TCRdb re-analysed the multiplex PCR reads in MiXCR, keeping a single row per CDR3 protein. The repertoire consists of about 330,000 distinct CDR3 sequences, with roughly an eighth occurring once and the leading ten covering approximately 35%. The material sequenced was blood. These receptors came from a woman in her 40s with Graves' ophthalmopathy.

The chain is built from TRBV3-1 and TRBJ1-2; tentatively, D is TRBD1 (5 bases). Trimming took off 4 bases at V and 4 bases at J, with 13 bases between the two ends. Germline lookup yields CDR1 LGHDT and CDR2 YNNKEL (reference sequence). The CDR3 has 14 residues. CDR3 nucleotide sequence: TGTGCCAGCAGCCCAGGGTTGGAGTCCTATGGCTACACCTTC. Residues: CASSPGLESYGYTF.

This clonotype was observed a handful of times. J is TRBJ2-7 and V is TRBV30, with D uncertain. V was pared by 0 bases and J by 4 bases, with 4 bases between. Germline V CDR1 and CDR2: GTSNPN, SVGIG (reference sequence). This CDR3 region has 11 residues. The CDR3 loop is CAWSVRYEQYF. The CDR3 bases are TGTGCCTGGAGTGTACGGTACGAGCAGTACTTC.

The table lists this clonotype with a few counts. CDR3 amino acids: CASSSRGRGTDTQYF. CDR3 bases: TGCGCCAGCAGCTCCCGAGGCAGGGGGACGGATACGCAGTATTTT. V gene TRBV5-1 combines with J gene TRBJ2-3; the match to TRBD1 covers 7 bases. Germline V gene sequence: CDR1 SGHRS, CDR2 YFSETQ. The CDR3 has 15 amino acids. V shed 3 bases, J shed 6 bases, and the junction held 10 bases outside the gene matches.

This clonotype was counted a few times. The V call is TRBV9, the J call TRBJ1-6; no definite D call. CDR1 is SGDLS and CDR2 is YYNGEE in the germline V gene. This CDR3 contains 12 residues. The ends were cut back, 7 bases at V and 10 bases at J, with 12 bases in the middle. In nucleotides, the CDR3 is TGTGCCAGCTCCGCAGGTTGGTCACCCCTCCACTTT. It specifies CASSAGWSPLHF. Variable domain in full (rest from reference TRBV9 and TRBJ1-6): DSGVTQTPKHLITATGQRVTLRCSPRSGDLSVYWYQQSLDQGLQFLIQYYNGEERAKGNILERFSAQQFPDLHSELNLSSLELGDSALYFCASSAGWSPLHFGNGTRLTVT.

This clonotype was observed many times. This chain links TRBV12-3 or TRBV12-4 with TRBJ1-5; 8 bases line up with TRBD1. The CDR3 spans 13 residues. V lost 6 bases, J lost 5 bases, and 3 bases stayed unmatched. CDR3 sequence: CASRTGVDQPQHF. In nucleotides, the CDR3 is TGTGCCAGCAGGACAGGGGTGGATCAGCCCCAGCATTTT.

This clonotype was seen repeatedly, ten times or more. The chain carries TRBV6-1 and TRBJ1-2; the match to TRBD1 covers 7 bases. V lost 7 bases to trimming and J lost 5 bases; unmatched junction nucleotides: 7. The CDR3 is 13 residues long. Germline V CDR1 and CDR2: MNHNS, SASEGT. CDR3 protein: CASTKTGLYGYTF. The CDR3 nucleotides are TGTGCCAGCACCAAGACAGGGCTATATGGCTACACCTTC.

In its sample, this clonotype was seen many times. The chain employs TRBV3-1 and TRBJ2-7; perhaps TRBD2 as D (6 bases). V was cut by 1 base and J by 3 bases, with 10 bases left in between. The CDR3 is 14 residues long. Germline CDR1 and CDR2: LGHDT and YNNKEL (reference sequence). CDR3 DNA: TGTGCCAGCAGCCAAGGGGACTCTTTCTACGAGCAGTACTTC. Amino acid sequence: CASSQGDSFYEQYF.

A few counts support this clonotype. The J gene is TRBJ2-1, the V gene TRBV7-9; possibly TRBD1 or TRBD2 for D (5 bases each). Trimming left V 2 bases short and J 6 bases short, with 17 bases between. The CDR3 extends over 16 amino acids. CDR1 and CDR2 (germline): SEHNR, FQNEAQ (reference sequence). The CDR3 nucleotides read TGTGCCAGCAGCTTACGGGGTGAGGGGATGGGCAATGAGCAGTTCTTC. As protein: CASSLRGEGMGNEQFF.

The chain links TRBV11-2 to TRBJ1-1; TRBD1 is a possible D gene (5 bases). With 2 bases removed from V and 10 bases from J, the gap between germline ends came to 26 bases. In germline, CDR1 is SGHAT, CDR2 FQNNGV. The CDR3 runs 17 residues. CDR3 loop: CASSLSPEGPEGLIAFF. The CDR3 DNA follows: TGTGCCAGCAGCTTAAGCCCCGAGGGGCCCGAGGGGCTAATAGCTTTCTTT. The full variable domain, completed using reference TRBV11-2 and TRBJ1-1, is EAGVAQSPRYKIIEKRQSVAFWCNPISGHATLYWYQQILGQGPKLLIQFQNNGVVDDSQLPKDRFSAERLKGVDSTLKIQPAKLEDSAVYLCASSLSPEGPEGLIAFFGQGTRLTVV.

The sample holds many counts of this clonotype. The V call is TRBV12-3 or TRBV12-4, the J call TRBJ1-2; D is unresolved. Trimming took 5 bases from V and 7 from J, leaving 17 bases between them. There are 14 residues in the CDR3. In nucleotides, the CDR3 is TGTGCCAGCAGTCCGACCGGGAACCCACCTGGCTACACCTTC. As protein: CASSPTGNPPGYTF.

This clonotype was seen ten or more times. The chain employs TRBV28 and TRBJ1-5; weak D call: TRBD1 (5 bases). Germline V CDR1 and CDR2: MDHEN, SYDVKM. This CDR3 contains 15 residues. V was cut by 2 bases and J by 4 bases, with 12 bases left in between. The CDR3 here is CASSLIGATNQPQHF. CDR3 sequence (DNA): TGTGCCAGCAGTTTAATAGGGGCCACGAATCAGCCCCAGCATTTT.

This clonotype was recorded a few times. The chain links TRBV24-1 to TRBJ1-5, with D hard to call. The V gene lost 4 bases and the J gene lost 0 bases, with 36 bases spanning the gap. The CDR3 totals 24 residues. Germline lookup yields CDR1 KGHDR and CDR2 SFDVKD. The CDR3 bases are TGTGCCACCAGTGAATTTACGAAAGGACGGAGAATACCCCGTTATACGGTTAGCAATCAGCCCCAGCATTTT. This sequence encodes CATSEFTKGRRIPRYTVSNQPQHF.

This clonotype was seen repeatedly, ten times or more. V gene TRBV2 combines with J gene TRBJ2-7; D is undetermined. This CDR3 comprises 12 residues. Germline V gene sequence: CDR1 SNHLY, CDR2 FYNNEI. Trimming pared 6 bases from V and 0 bases from J, leaving 6 bases between. CDR3 nucleotide sequence: TGTGCCAGCAGGAGGAACTCCTACGAGCAGTACTTC. It translates to CASRRNSYEQYF.

Details on this clonotype: Possible read error: a much larger clone is one base away. The V gene is TRBV14, the J gene TRBJ2-7, with TRBD1 identical over 8 bases. Germline V gene sequence: CDR1 SGHDN, CDR2 FVKESK. The CDR3 consists of 14 residues. The CDR3 coding sequence is TGTGCCAGCAGCCCCGGGACAGGTACCTACGAGCAGTGCTTC. As protein: CASSPGTGTYEQCF.

This clonotype was seen many times. V and J are TRBV19 and TRBJ2-1, with 10 bases that match TRBD1. CDR1 is LNHDA and CDR2 is SQIVND in the germline V gene (reference sequence). Trimming at V came to 4 bases and at J to 4 bases, leaving 4 bases not matched to a gene. CDR3 length: 15 amino acids. The CDR3, as DNA: TGTGCCAGTAGTAAAGGACAGGGGGGATACAATGAGCAGTTCTTC. It specifies CASSKGQGGYNEQFF.

In this sample, this clonotype turned up a few times. A much more abundant neighbour one base away suggests this may be a read error. This chain links TRBV2 with TRBJ1-6, with 7 bases lining up with TRBD1. Germline V lookup: CDR1 SNHLY, CDR2 FYNNEI. This CDR3 is built from 14 residues. The junction had 8 bases not matched to a gene; V was cut back by 8 bases and J by 7 bases. The CDR3 sequence: CASGPDRVNSPLHF. DNA for the CDR3: TGTGCCAGCGGGCCCGACAGGGTGAATTCACCCCTCCACTTT. The entire variable domain, with the rest obtained from reference TRBV2 and TRBJ1-6, is as follows: EPEVTQTPSHQVTQMGQEVILRCVPISNHLYFYWYRQILGQKVEFLVSFYNNEISEKSEIFDDQFSVERPDGSNFTLKIRSTKLEDSAMYFCASGPDRVNSPLHFGNGTRLTVT.

The genes are TRBV5-8 and TRBJ2-7; weak D call: TRBD2 (6 bases). This CDR3 has 14 amino acids. The V end lost 4 bases, the J end lost 3 bases, and 14 bases lay between the germline ends. Germline V lookup: CDR1 SGHTS, CDR2 YDEGEE. The CDR3 is CASSARDWSYEQYF. CDR3 DNA sequence: TGTGCCAGCAGCGCCCGGGACTGGAGCTACGAGCAGTACTTC. The full variable domain, completed using reference TRBV5-8 and TRBJ2-7, is EAGVTQSPTHLIKTRGQQATLRCSPISGHTSVYWYQQALGLGLQFLLWYDEGEERNRGNFPPRFSGRQFPNYSSELNVNALELEDSALYLCASSARDWSYEQYFGPGTRLTVT.

The V call is TRBV20-1, the J call TRBJ1-3, with D unresolved. Trimming cost V 3 bases and J 4 bases, with 16 bases left between them. Germline V CDR1 and CDR2: DFQATT, SNEGSKA (reference sequence). CDR3 length: 15 residues. Here the CDR3 reads CSARPPWAVGNTIYF. The CDR3 coding sequence is TGCAGTGCTAGGCCCCCGTGGGCAGTCGGAAACACCATATATTTT.

The CDR3 loop is CASSLWTGGIQPQHF. CDR3 DNA sequence: TGTGCCAGCAGTTTGTGGACAGGGGGCATTCAGCCCCAGCATTTT. The rearrangement uses TRBV7-6 and TRBJ1-5, with 11 bases aligning to TRBD1. Losses at the gene ends were 6 bases for V and 6 bases for J; bases not matched to a gene: 7. The CDR3 has 15 residues. Germline V gene sequence: CDR1 SGHVS, CDR2 FNYEAQ.